This is a list of T cell receptor beta chains from one sample in a study of early T cells in non-severe SARS-CoV-2 infection. TCRdb ran MiXCR on the 5' RACE reads and lists one entry per CDR3 protein. The sample has 75,000 to 95,000 distinct CDR3 sequences, 16% seen once; the top ten hold about 5%. This sample comprised whole blood, obtained at baseline. The receptors stem from an adult who was a healthcare worker with PCR-confirmed SARS-CoV-2 infection or an uninfected control (not recorded which). Each CDR3 is given with its conserved first and last residue. Size values are once, few and many counts, or a class for expanded clones, and some rows have none.

CDR3 length: 14; V gene: TRBV5-8; clone size: -; J gene: TRBJ2-5; CDR3 protein: CASSLRQGRETQYF
CDR3 length: 13; V gene: TRBV20-1; clone size: few; J gene: TRBJ1-6; CDR3 protein: CSAASADNSPLHF
CDR3 length: 13; V gene: TRBV7-9; clone size: few; J gene: TRBJ2-2; CDR3 protein: CASSLLDTGELFF
CDR3 length: 11; V gene: TRBV4-1; clone size: few; J gene: TRBJ2-1; CDR3 protein: CASSHLGEQFF
CDR3 length: 14; V gene: TRBV6-6; clone size: few; J gene: TRBJ2-5; CDR3 protein: CASSYRRGEETQYF
CDR3 length: 15; V gene: TRBV20-1; clone size: few; J gene: TRBJ2-3; CDR3 protein: CSARSRTSGSDTQYF
CDR3 length: 17; V gene: TRBV11-2; clone size: many; J gene: TRBJ2-1; CDR3 protein: CASSGLASRGAYNEQFF
CDR3 length: 18; V gene: TRBV21-1; clone size: few; J gene: TRBJ2-1; CDR3 protein: CASSKSERTPPINNEQFF
CDR3 length: 13; V gene: TRBV6-2/TRBV6-3; clone size: -; J gene: TRBJ2-7; CDR3 protein: CASVPSGSYEQYF
CDR3 length: 15; V gene: TRBV27; clone size: few; J gene: TRBJ2-2; CDR3 protein: CASSVGGGYTGELFF
CDR3 length: 12; V gene: TRBV2; clone size: many; J gene: TRBJ2-1; CDR3 protein: CASSEHSFEQFF
CDR3 length: 15; V gene: TRBV7-3; clone size: few; J gene: TRBJ2-1; CDR3 protein: CASSMTSGRRGEQFF
CDR3 length: 13; V gene: TRBV7-2; clone size: many; J gene: TRBJ2-5; CDR3 protein: CASSLRGEQTQYF
CDR3 length: 17; V gene: TRBV7-2; clone size: -; J gene: TRBJ2-3; CDR3 protein: CASSLVPGRLSTDTQYF
CDR3 length: 17; V gene: TRBV5-1; clone size: -; J gene: TRBJ2-3; CDR3 protein: CASSAAVAGDGADTQYF
CDR3 length: 15; V gene: TRBV27; clone size: -; J gene: TRBJ2-7; CDR3 protein: CASSLLGVAPYEQYF
CDR3 length: 14; V gene: TRBV28; clone size: -; J gene: TRBJ2-3; CDR3 protein: CASSLTGGVDTQYF
CDR3 length: 13; V gene: TRBV10-2; clone size: -; J gene: TRBJ2-1; CDR3 protein: CASAGGPSGGQFF
CDR3 length: 14; V gene: TRBV5-5; clone size: -; J gene: TRBJ1-2; CDR3 protein: CASSFPGSHHGYTF
CDR3 length: 12; V gene: TRBV18; clone size: many; J gene: TRBJ1-1; CDR3 protein: CASSPPSREAFF
CDR3 length: 16; V gene: TRBV6-6; clone size: -; J gene: TRBJ1-2; CDR3 protein: CASRPPATGTVYGYTF
CDR3 length: 13; V gene: TRBV6-6; clone size: once; J gene: TRBJ2-7; CDR3 protein: CASSRTGNYEQYF
CDR3 length: 15; V gene: TRBV13; clone size: -; J gene: TRBJ2-3; CDR3 protein: CASSFTLRGPDTQYF
CDR3 length: 14; V gene: TRBV7-8; clone size: few; J gene: TRBJ1-3; CDR3 protein: CATQGQGLGNTIYF
CDR3 length: 14; V gene: TRBV7-2; clone size: -; J gene: TRBJ2-7; CDR3 protein: CASSTGGLSYEQYF
CDR3 length: 15; V gene: TRBV27; clone size: many; J gene: TRBJ2-1; CDR3 protein: CASSLQGIRPSEQFF
CDR3 length: 14; V gene: TRBV28; clone size: few; J gene: TRBJ1-1; CDR3 protein: CASSPVRGWTEAFF